A single sample is the source of the 24 T cell receptor beta chains below, sequenced in a study of beta chain features in type 1 diabetes. Study-level points and caveats: In all four CD4+ subsets, TCRB CDR3 length was significantly, moderately reduced in type 1 diabetes.

Reverse transcription of all isolated RNA meant that expressed TCRB transcripts were sequenced. The assay was immunoSEQ multiplex PCR, and TCRdb's table has in-frame clones only and misses some. The table lists about 740,000 clones, around 15% of them singletons, with 0.022% in the top ten. These TCRs are of unknown antigen specificity. The source material was naive CD4+ T cells from blood. These receptors were collected from a young man with type 1 diabetes.

This clone was detected a few times. J is TRBJ2-1 and V is TRBV30; 15 bases match TRBD2. The germline gives CDR1 GTSNPN, CDR2 SVGIG (reference sequence). This CDR3 contains 15 residues. J was trimmed by 7 bases and V by 1 base; bases with no gene match: 2. Here the CDR3 reads CAWSAGTSGRNEQFF. The CDR3 DNA reads TGTGCCTGGAGTGCCGGGACTAGCGGGAGGAATGAGCAGTTCTTC.

This clone was seen more than once but under ten times. The V and J genes are TRBV18 and TRBJ2-3, with D perhaps matching TRBD1 (6 bases). Trimming removed 4 bases from V and 1 base from J, with 15 bases in between. Germline V gene lookup returns CDR1 KGHSH and CDR2 LQKENI. The CDR3 runs to 16 residues. The CDR3 loop reads CASSRSQGIGTDTQYF. CDR3 sequence (DNA): TGTGCCAGCTCACGGAGCCAGGGGATAGGCACAGATACGCAGTATTTT.

The chain links TRBV19 to TRBJ2-5; 14 nucleotides match TRBD2. The V gene's germline CDR1 is LNHDA and CDR2 SQIVND (reference sequence). The ends lost 5 bases at V and 2 bases at J; junction bases unmatched: 4. The CDR3 extends over 16 amino acids. The CDR3 DNA reads TGTGCCAGTAGTCCGGGACTAGCGGGGGCGCAAGAGACCCAGTACTTC. It specifies CASSPGLAGAQETQYF.

This clone has more than one count but fewer than ten. The V gene is TRBV30, the J gene TRBJ1-3; TRBD1 is a possible D gene (6 bases). Germline CDR1 is GTSNPN and CDR2 is SVGIG (reference sequence). This CDR3 comprises 15 residues. Trimming left V 1 base short and J 0 bases short, with 10 bases between. CDR3 sequence reads: CAWSAGQSSGNTIYF. The CDR3, as DNA: TGTGCCTGGAGTGCTGGACAGAGCTCTGGAAACACCATATATTTT.

A few counts support this clone. The J gene is TRBJ2-4, the V gene TRBV6-5; D is perhaps TRBD2 (5 bases). Germline CDR1 is MNHEY and CDR2 is SVGAGI. V was cut by 0 bases and J by 1 base, with 10 bases left in between. The length of the CDR3 is 16 residues. The CDR3, as DNA: TGTGCCAGCAGTTACTCAGGGAGTGGGGCCAAAAACATTCAGTACTTC. It yields the protein CASSYSGSGAKNIQYF.

This clone was recorded a few times. The genes are TRBV7-9 and TRBJ1-1; D might be TRBD1 (6 bases). Trimming took 5 bases from V and 3 from J, leaving 22 bases between them. Per germline, CDR1 SEHNR and CDR2 FQNEAQ (reference sequence). The CDR3 is made up of 17 amino acids. The CDR3 nucleotides read TGTGCCAGCAGCCCACGAGATACGGGGGCGGGAGACACTGAAGCTTTCTTT. Its protein product is CASSPRDTGAGDTEAFF.

The sample holds a few counts of this clone. This chain uses TRBV25-1 with TRBJ1-2; 8 positions agree with TRBD1. In germline, CDR1 is MGHDK, CDR2 SYGVNS. The CDR3 extends over 14 amino acids. V shed 4 bases and J 4 bases; nucleotides not matched to a gene: 5. In nucleotides, the CDR3 is TGTGCCAGCAGTGGACAGGGGAGTGGCTATGGCTACACCTTC. Its translation: CASSGQGSGYGYTF.

The chain combines TRBV7-8 with TRBJ2-7; 10 bases agree with TRBD1. CDR3 length equals 16 residues. From germline, CDR1 is SGHVS and CDR2 FQNEAQ. Trimming at V came to 5 bases and at J to 0 bases, leaving 7 bases not matched to a gene. CDR3: CASSQTGGSSSYEQYF. In DNA form, the CDR3 reads TGTGCCAGCAGCCAGACAGGGGGCTCAAGCTCCTACGAGCAGTACTTC.

This rearrangement joins TRBV19 to TRBJ2-7; 8 positions agree with TRBD1. The germline gives CDR1 LNHDA, CDR2 SQIVND (reference sequence). Trimming removed 0 bases from V and 5 bases from J; junction bases left unmatched: 3. This CDR3 region has 14 residues. This chain's CDR3 is CASSIDQGADEQYF. For the CDR3, the DNA is TGTGCCAGTAGTATAGATCAGGGGGCGGACGAGCAGTACTTC.

In its sample, this clone was seen a few times. The chain uses TRBV5-1 and TRBJ2-1; tentative D call: TRBD2 (7 bases). Trimming shortened V by 3 bases and J by 4 bases, and 17 bases separated the two germline ends. There are 16 residues in the CDR3. Germline-derived CDR1 and CDR2 are SGHRS and YFSETQ. The CDR3 bases are TGCGCCAGCAGCTACCCCGGGGGGCTTCTTTACAATGAGCAGTTCTTC. As protein: CASSYPGGLLYNEQFF.

This clone was picked up a small number of times. The V call is TRBV27, the J call TRBJ1-6; perhaps TRBD1 as D (6 bases). Germline loops: CDR1 MNHEY, CDR2 SMNVEV (reference sequence). The V and J ends lost 4 bases and 7 bases respectively, with 14 bases between them. The length of the CDR3 is 15 residues. In nucleotides, the CDR3 is TGTGCCAGCAGTTCCCGGTACAGGGAGAATTCACCCCTCCACTTT. It translates to CASSSRYRENSPLHF.

This clone was counted only a few times. The V call is TRBV12-5, the J call TRBJ2-7; D unresolved. This CDR3 contains 15 residues. The V end was cut by 0 bases, the J end by 0 bases, with 9 bases between. The germline gives CDR1 LGHNT, CDR2 FRNRAP. The CDR3 bases are TGTGCTAGTGGTTTGGTCTTGGGAAGCTCCTACGAGCAGTACTTC. Amino acid sequence: CASGLVLGSSYEQYF.

This clone was detected only a few times. The rearrangement joins TRBV28 to TRBJ1-6, with unresolved D. The CDR3 spans 14 residues. Germline V gene sequence: CDR1 MDHEN, CDR2 SYDVKM. Trimming took off 5 bases at V and 8 bases at J, with 13 bases between the two ends. As DNA, the CDR3 is TGTGCCAGCAGTCCCCCACTTGTTGATTCACCCCTCCACTTT. Its protein product is CASSPPLVDSPLHF.

This clone showed up just a few times. J is TRBJ1-2 and V is TRBV7-8; 8 bases match TRBD1. This CDR3 spans 18 amino acids. Trimming at V came to 5 bases and at J to 0 bases, leaving 14 bases not matched to a gene. Germline V gives CDR1 SGHVS, CDR2 FQNEAQ. The CDR3: CASSPRWGTGTANYGYTF. The CDR3 DNA reads as TGTGCCAGCAGCCCTAGGTGGGGGACAGGAACTGCTAACTATGGCTACACCTTC.

The chain carries TRBV7-6 and TRBJ1-1, with 7 positions matching TRBD1. Germline V gene data show CDR1 as SGHVS and CDR2 as FNYEAQ. The CDR3 loop spans 13 amino acids. Trimming removed 10 bases from V and 4 bases from J; junction bases left unmatched: 9. The CDR3 region is CAISEGAPTEAFF. CDR3 bases: TGTGCCATTTCCGAGGGGGCCCCCACTGAAGCTTTCTTT. Supplemented by reference TRBV7-6 and TRBJ1-1, the full variable domain reads GAGVSQSPRYKVTKRGQDVALRCDPISGHVSLYWYRQALGQGPEFLTYFNYEAQQDKSGLPNDRFSAERPEGSISTLTIQRTEQRDSAMYRCAISEGAPTEAFFGQGTRLTVV.

J is TRBJ2-5 and V is TRBV5-1, with no clear D. Germline V lookup: CDR1 SGHRS, CDR2 YFSETQ. Trimming took off 3 bases at V and 4 bases at J, with 13 bases between the two ends. The CDR3 spans 14 residues. The CDR3 sequence: CASSYRQNGETQYF. In DNA form, the CDR3 reads TGCGCCAGCAGCTACCGACAAAACGGAGAGACCCAGTACTTC. Full variable domain (remainder filled in from reference TRBV5-1 and TRBJ2-5): KAGVTQTPRYLIKTRGQQVTLSCSPISGHRSVSWYQQTPGQGLQFLFEYFSETQRNKGNFPGRFSGRQFSNSRSEMNVSTLELGDSALYLCASSYRQNGETQYFGPGTRLLVL.

The rearrangement links TRBV4-1 to TRBJ1-4; D might be TRBD1 (5 bases). Germline V gene lookup returns CDR1 MGHRA and CDR2 YSYEKL. This CDR3 is 16 amino acids long. Trimming took 1 base from V and 7 from J, leaving 16 bases between them. The chain's CDR3 is CASSQGGLAGLEKLFF. DNA of the CDR3: TGCGCCAGCAGCCAAGGAGGATTGGCGGGGCTTGAAAAACTGTTTTTT.

This clone was recorded a few times. This chain links TRBV2 with TRBJ1-1; TRBD1 agrees at 10 bases. V lost 10 bases and J lost 1; bases outside the gene matches: 9. Germline-derived CDR1 and CDR2 are SNHLY and FYNNEI. This CDR3 is 15 amino acids long. CDR3 region: CATLGDRGSNTEAFF. CDR3 in DNA: TGTGCCACCCTGGGGGACAGGGGATCGAACACTGAAGCTTTCTTT.

This clone was seen more than once but under ten times. Other DNA sequences within the sample encode an identical CDR3. V usage is TRBV9 and J usage is TRBJ2-2; TRBD2 is a possible D gene (5 bases). With 0 bases removed from V and 1 base from J, the gap between germline ends came to 7 bases. CDR3 length: 15 amino acids. Germline V lookup: CDR1 SGDLS, CDR2 YYNGEE. CDR3 DNA: TGTGCCAGCAGCGTAGGAGGGTTGAACACCGGGGAGCTGTTTTTT. Protein sequence: CASSVGGLNTGELFF.

There are a few counts of this clone. Additional DNA sequences in this sample encode the identical CDR3. The chain links TRBV7-9 to TRBJ2-4; D not certain. The CDR3 runs to 14 residues. CDR1 and CDR2 (germline): SEHNR, FQNEAQ (reference sequence). Deletions cut 3 bases from V and 0 bases from J, with 6 bases between. For the CDR3, the DNA is TGTGCCAGCAGCTTTGACTTAGCCAAAAACATTCAGTACTTC. It codes for CASSFDLAKNIQYF.

This clone was detected only a few times. Other DNA sequences in this sample translate to the same CDR3. This chain joins TRBV5-4 and TRBJ2-1; no firm D call. This CDR3 is built from 11 residues. The ends were cut back, 2 bases at V and 6 bases at J, with 3 bases in the middle. CDR1 and CDR2 from the germline V gene are SGHNT and YYREEE (reference sequence). CDR3 coding DNA: TGTGCCAGCAGCTTTGGCAATGAGCAGTTCTTC. Its translation: CASSFGNEQFF.

The CDR3 coding sequence is TGCGCCAGCAGCCAAGGAGAATGGCGGAACTGGGACACTGAAGCTTTCTTT. Residues: CASSQGEWRNWDTEAFF. The chain links TRBV4-1 to TRBJ1-1; D is ambiguous. The V gene lost 1 base and the J gene lost 3 bases, with 18 bases spanning the gap. Germline values: CDR1 MGHRA, CDR2 YSYEKL. This CDR3 has 17 residues.

As regards this clone: Distinct nucleotide sequences in the sample also encode this CDR3. The chain combines TRBV5-6 with TRBJ2-3; D is undetermined. Germline CDR1 is SGHDT and CDR2 is YYEEEE. The CDR3 has 11 residues. V was clipped by 1 base and J by 5 bases, with 2 bases between them. CDR3 DNA sequence: TGTGCCAGCAGCTTGATAGATACGCAGTATTTT. This gives the protein CASSLIDTQYF.

The rearrangement uses TRBV5-1 and TRBJ2-1; 7 bases match TRBD1. Trimming took 4 bases from V and 7 from J; bases not matched to a gene: 11. This CDR3 is 15 amino acids long. The germline CDR1 and CDR2 sequences are SGHRS and YFSETQ. For the CDR3, the DNA is TGCGCCAGCAGCACCCGAGACAGGGTGGGGAATGAGCAGTTCTTC. Translated, it gives CASSTRDRVGNEQFF.